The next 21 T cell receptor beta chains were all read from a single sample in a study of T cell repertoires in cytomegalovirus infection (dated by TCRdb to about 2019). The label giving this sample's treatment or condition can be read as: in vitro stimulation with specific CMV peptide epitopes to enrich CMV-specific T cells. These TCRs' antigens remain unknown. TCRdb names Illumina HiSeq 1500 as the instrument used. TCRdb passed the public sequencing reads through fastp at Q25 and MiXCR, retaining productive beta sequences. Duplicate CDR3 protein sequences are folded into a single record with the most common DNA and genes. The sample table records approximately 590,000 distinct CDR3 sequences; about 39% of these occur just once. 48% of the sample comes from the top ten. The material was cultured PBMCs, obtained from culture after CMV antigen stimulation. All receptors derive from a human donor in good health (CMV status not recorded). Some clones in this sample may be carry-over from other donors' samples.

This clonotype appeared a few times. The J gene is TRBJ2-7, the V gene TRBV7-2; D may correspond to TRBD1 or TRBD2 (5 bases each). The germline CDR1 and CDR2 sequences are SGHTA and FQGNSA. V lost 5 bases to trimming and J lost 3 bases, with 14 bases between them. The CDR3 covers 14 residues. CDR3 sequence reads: CASSVRWDLYEQYF. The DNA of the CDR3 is TGTGCCAGCAGCGTCCGATGGGACCTCTACGAGCAGTACTTC.

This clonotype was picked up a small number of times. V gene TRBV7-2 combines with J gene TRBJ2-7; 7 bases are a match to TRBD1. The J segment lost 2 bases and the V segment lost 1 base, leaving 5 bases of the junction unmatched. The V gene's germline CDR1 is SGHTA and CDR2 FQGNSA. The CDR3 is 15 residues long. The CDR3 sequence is CASSLGRGLTYEQYF. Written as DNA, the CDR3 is TGTGCCAGCAGCTTAGGTAGGGGGCTCACCTACGAGCAGTACTTC.

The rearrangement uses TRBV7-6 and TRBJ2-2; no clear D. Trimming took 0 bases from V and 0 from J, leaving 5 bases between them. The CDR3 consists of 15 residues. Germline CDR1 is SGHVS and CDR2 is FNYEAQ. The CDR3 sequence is CASSLATANTGELFF. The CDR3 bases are TGTGCCAGCAGCTTAGCTACAGCGAACACCGGGGAGCTGTTTTTT.

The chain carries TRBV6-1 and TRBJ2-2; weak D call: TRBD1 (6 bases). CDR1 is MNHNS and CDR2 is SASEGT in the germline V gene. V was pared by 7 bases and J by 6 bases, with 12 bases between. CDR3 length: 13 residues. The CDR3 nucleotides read TGTGCCAGCAAACGGACAGTACCCGGGGAGCTGTTTTTT. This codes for CASKRTVPGELFF.

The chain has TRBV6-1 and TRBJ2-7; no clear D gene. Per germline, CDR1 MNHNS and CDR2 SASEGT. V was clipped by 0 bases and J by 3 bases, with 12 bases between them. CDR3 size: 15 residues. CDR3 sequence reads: CASSEARGTYYEQYF. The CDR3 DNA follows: TGTGCCAGCAGTGAAGCGCGTGGAACGTACTACGAGCAGTACTTC.

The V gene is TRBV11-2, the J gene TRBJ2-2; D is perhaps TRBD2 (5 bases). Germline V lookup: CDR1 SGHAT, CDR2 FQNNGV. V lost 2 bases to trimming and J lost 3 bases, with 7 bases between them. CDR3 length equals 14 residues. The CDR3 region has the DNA TGTGCCAGCAGCTTAACGAGGGACACCGGGGAGCTGTTTTTT. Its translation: CASSLTRDTGELFF.

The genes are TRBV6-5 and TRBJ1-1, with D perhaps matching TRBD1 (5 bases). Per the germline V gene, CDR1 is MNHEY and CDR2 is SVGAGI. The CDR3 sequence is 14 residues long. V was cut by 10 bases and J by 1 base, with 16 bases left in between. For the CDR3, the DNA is TGTGCCATCAGGGCGTTGGGGGGGAACACTGAAGCTTTCTTT. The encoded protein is CAIRALGGNTEAFF.

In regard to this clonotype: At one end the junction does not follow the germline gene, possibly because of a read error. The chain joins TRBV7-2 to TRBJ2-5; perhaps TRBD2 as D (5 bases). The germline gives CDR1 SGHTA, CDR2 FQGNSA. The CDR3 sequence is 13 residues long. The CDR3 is CASSFPPGETQNF. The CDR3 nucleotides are TGTGCCAGCAGCTTCCCTCCCGGGGAGACCCAGAACTTC.

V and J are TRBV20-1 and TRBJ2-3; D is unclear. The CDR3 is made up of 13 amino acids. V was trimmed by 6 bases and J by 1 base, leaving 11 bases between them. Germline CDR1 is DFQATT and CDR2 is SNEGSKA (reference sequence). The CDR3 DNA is TGCAGTGCCCGCCGGACCGGCACAGATACGCAGTATTTT. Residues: CSARRTGTDTQYF.

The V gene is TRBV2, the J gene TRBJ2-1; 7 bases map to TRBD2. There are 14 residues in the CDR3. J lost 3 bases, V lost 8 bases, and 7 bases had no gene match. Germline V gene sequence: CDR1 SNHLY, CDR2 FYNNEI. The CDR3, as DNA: TGTGCCAGCGGGGGGAGGGCCCGCTACAATGAGCAGTTCTTC. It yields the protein CASGGRARYNEQFF.

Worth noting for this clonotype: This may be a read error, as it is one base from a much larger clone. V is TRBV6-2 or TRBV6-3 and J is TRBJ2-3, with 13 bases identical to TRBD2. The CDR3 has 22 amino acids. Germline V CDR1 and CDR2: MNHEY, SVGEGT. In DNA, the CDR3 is TGTGCCAGCAGTTACCGGAGAGTAGGACTAGCGGGAGACCATCGGAGGACAGGTACGCAGTATTTT. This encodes CASSYRRVGLAGDHRRTGTQYF.

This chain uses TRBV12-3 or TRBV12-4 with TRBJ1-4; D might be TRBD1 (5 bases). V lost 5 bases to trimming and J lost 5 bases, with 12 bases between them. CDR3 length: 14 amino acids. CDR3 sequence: CASSQLTENEKLFF. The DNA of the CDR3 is TGTGCCAGCAGTCAACTGACAGAGAATGAAAAACTGTTTTTT.

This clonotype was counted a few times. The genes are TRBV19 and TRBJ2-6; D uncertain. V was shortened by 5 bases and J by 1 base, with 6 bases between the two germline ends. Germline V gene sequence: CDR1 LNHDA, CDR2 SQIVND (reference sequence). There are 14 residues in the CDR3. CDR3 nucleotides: TGTGCCAGTAGTGGGATTTCTGGGGCCAACGTCCTGACTTTC. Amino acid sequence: CASSGISGANVLTF.

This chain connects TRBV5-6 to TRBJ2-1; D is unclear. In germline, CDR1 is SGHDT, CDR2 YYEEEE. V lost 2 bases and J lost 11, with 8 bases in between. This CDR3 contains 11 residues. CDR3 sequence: CASSFRSQQFF. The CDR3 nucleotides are TGTGCCAGCAGCTTCCGATCACAGCAGTTCTTC.

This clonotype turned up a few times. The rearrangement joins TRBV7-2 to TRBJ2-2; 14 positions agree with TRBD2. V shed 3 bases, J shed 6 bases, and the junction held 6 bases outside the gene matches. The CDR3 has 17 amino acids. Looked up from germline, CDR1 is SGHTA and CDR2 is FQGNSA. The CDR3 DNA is TGTGCCAGCAGCTTCGAAGGGACTAGCGGGAGACCCGGGGAGCTGTTTTTT. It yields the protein CASSFEGTSGRPGELFF.

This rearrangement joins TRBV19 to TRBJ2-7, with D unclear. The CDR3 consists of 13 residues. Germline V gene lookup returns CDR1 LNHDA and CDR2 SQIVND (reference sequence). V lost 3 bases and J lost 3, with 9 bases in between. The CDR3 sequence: CASSMGSVYEQYF. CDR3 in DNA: TGTGCCAGTAGTATGGGCAGTGTCTACGAGCAGTACTTC. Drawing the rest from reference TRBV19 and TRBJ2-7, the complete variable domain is DGGITQSPKYLFRKEGQNVTLSCEQNLNHDAMYWYRQDPGQGLRLIYYSQIVNDFQKGDIAEGYSVSREKKESFPLTVTSAQKNPTAFYLCASSMGSVYEQYFGPGTRLTVT.

CDR3 DNA sequence: TGTGCCAGCAGTTCGGGACAGCAATATAATTCACCCCTCCACTTT. Encoded protein: CASSSGQQYNSPLHF. This chain links TRBV27 with TRBJ1-6, with TRBD1 identical over 7 bases. CDR1 MNHEY and CDR2 SMNVEV come from the germline V gene (reference sequence). There are 15 residues in the CDR3. V trimming: 4 bases; J trimming: 4 bases; junction bases outside the gene matches: 4.

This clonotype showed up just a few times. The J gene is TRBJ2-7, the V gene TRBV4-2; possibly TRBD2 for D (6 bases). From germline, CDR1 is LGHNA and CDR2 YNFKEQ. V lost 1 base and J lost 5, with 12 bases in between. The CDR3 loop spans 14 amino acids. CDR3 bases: TGTGCCAGCAGCCAAGCAAGGGAGGAGAACGAGCAGTACTTC. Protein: CASSQAREENEQYF.

The CDR3 here is CASSPARTETIYTEAFF. The CDR3 coding sequence is TGTGCCAGCAGCCCCGCCCGGACAGAGACAATTTACACTGAAGCTTTCTTT. The V gene is TRBV28, the J gene TRBJ1-1; a possible D gene is TRBD1 (6 bases). Per the germline V gene, CDR1 is MDHEN and CDR2 is SYDVKM. The CDR3 runs to 17 residues. V dropped 6 bases and J dropped 3 bases, with 23 bases sitting between them.

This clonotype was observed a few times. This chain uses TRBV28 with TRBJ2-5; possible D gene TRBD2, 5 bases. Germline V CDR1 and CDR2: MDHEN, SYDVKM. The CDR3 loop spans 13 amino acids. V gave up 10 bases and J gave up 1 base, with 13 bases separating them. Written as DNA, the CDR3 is TGTGCCATCGTTCCGGCGGGCCAAGAGACCCAGTACTTC. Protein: CAIVPAGQETQYF.

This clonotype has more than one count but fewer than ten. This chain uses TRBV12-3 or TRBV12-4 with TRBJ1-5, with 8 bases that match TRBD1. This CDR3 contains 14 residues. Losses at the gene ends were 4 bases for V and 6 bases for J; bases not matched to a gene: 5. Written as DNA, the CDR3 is TGTGCCAGCAGTTCTGGACAGGGTAGTCAGCCCCAGCATTTT. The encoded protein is CASSSGQGSQPQHF.